A selection of T cell receptor beta chains follows, all from one sample in a study of Ad26.COV2.S vaccination and SARS-CoV-2 variants. Assay used: immunoSEQ multiplex PCR; TCRdb lists only in-frame clones, some missing. The repertoire holds 350,000 to 450,000 clones, about nine tenths seen once, with 1.5% to 2% in the top ten. Here the sequenced sample was peripheral blood, taken in a trial of Ad26.COV2.S vaccine versus placebo. These receptors all come from a person between 18 and 59 years old who received the Ad26.COV2.S COVID-19 vaccine or a placebo. CDR3s include the opening cysteine and the closing phenylalanine or tryptophan. The order of the fields is clone size, D gene, CDR3 length, V gene, CDR3 protein. D genes are given only for firm matches. Only part of the rows carry a size: once, few, many, or a class if the clone is expanded.

.,.,15,TRBV6-2/TRBV6-3,CASSWSGGESQPQHF
.,TRBD1,14,TRBV6-1,CASSEDRVDSPLHF
once,.,15,TRBV7-6,CASSSTAGVNQPQHF
.,.,13,TRBV27,CASRLVSNQPQHF
.,TRBD2,17,TRBV5-1,CASSLEGTSGRGNEQFF
once,TRBD2,14,TRBV30,CAWKPSGTYNEQFF
.,.,15,TRBV19,CASSKPRGYNTEAFF
.,TRBD2,15,TRBV2,CASRGLAGPLGEQFF
.,.,13,TRBV3-1/TRBV3-2,CASSQSGPYEQYF
.,TRBD2,14,TRBV9,CASSGSGNSYEQYF
.,.,12,TRBV2,CASNLGPTEQYF
.,.,15,TRBV12-2,CASRSRVVGNSPLHF
once,.,14,TRBV24-1,CATSDVADTGELFF
.,TRBD1,15,TRBV5-1,CASSLGRDRGPGYTF
few,TRBD2,14,TRBV6-2/TRBV6-3,CASSLSGRGYEQYF
.,.,13,TRBV29-1,CSVEGFFQETQYF
once,TRBD1,15,TRBV4-2,CASSRGGTGGEEAFF
.,.,15,TRBV18,CASSPTAGRNSPLHF
.,TRBD1,14,TRBV20-1,CSASPGDRGSEQYF
.,.,14,TRBV3-1/TRBV3-2,CATATGSYNSPLHF
.,.,17,TRBV24-1,CATSEAPQRSSYNEQFF
.,TRBD1,18,TRBV28,CASSLRRGLVSGANVLTF
.,.,13,TRBV3-1/TRBV3-2,CASSQEGAQGYTF
.,TRBD2,16,TRBV7-6,CASSLGAGVAQETQYF
.,TRBD1,13,TRBV18,CASSQTGGTEAFF
.,.,16,TRBV25-1,CASSPISDVLNTEAFF
.,TRBD1,15,TRBV7-9,CASSLVGRGIAEAFF
.,.,14,TRBV5-5,CASSFGPLDYEQYF
.,TRBD2,15,TRBV11-2,CASSLALAGVGEQYF
.,TRBD2,18,TRBV5-4,CASSLEVSEREGPNEQYF
once,.,15,TRBV7-9,CASSLRSGSTDTQYF
once,.,14,TRBV5-1,CASTLDGANYGYTF
.,TRBD1,15,TRBV5-1,CASSLGTGWTGELFF
.,.,14,TRBV6-5,CASTRAGSNQPQHF
.,.,12,TRBV6-6,CASSYQSETQYF
.,.,13,TRBV30,CAWSAGALREQYF
.,.,12,TRBV30,CAWSVQTGEQYF
.,.,17,TRBV13,CASSLFAGGAHNYGYTF
.,.,13,TRBV3-1/TRBV3-2,CASSQEQYYGYTF
.,.,14,TRBV19,CASSRDTRNYGYTF
few,.,14,TRBV5-4,CASSFRAGNSPLHF
.,.,15,TRBV7-6,CASSLEGDSNQPQHF
.,.,11,TRBV20-1,CSVYTGYGYTF
.,TRBD1,15,TRBV7-8,CASSSTGGGNEKLFF
.,TRBD2,18,TRBV19,CASSNSFSGRGSYNEQFF
.,.,14,TRBV7-6,CASSLTEANTEAFF
.,TRBD2,18,TRBV3-1/TRBV3-2,CASSRLYGLAGSSYEQYF